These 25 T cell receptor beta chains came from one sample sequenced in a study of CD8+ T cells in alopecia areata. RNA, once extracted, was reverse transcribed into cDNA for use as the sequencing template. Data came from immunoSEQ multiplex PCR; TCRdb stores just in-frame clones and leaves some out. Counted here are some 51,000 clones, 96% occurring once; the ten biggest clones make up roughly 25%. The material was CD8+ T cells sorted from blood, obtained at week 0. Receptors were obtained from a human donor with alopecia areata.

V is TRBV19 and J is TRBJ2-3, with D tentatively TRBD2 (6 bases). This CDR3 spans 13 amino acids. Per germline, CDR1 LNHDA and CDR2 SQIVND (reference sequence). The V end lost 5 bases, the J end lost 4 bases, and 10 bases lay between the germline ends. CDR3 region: CASSQEGADTQYF. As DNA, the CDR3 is TGTGCCAGTAGTCAGGAGGGCGCAGATACGCAGTATTTT.

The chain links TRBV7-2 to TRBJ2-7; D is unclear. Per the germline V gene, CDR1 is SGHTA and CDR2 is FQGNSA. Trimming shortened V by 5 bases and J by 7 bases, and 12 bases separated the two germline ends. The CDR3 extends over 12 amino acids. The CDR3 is CASSLGSSEQYF. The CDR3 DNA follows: TGTGCCAGCAGCCTTGGGTCCTCGGAGCAGTACTTC.

CDR3 region: CASSHRTGNYGYTF. The CDR3 DNA is TGTGCCAGCAGCCACAGGACAGGCAACTATGGCTACACCTTC. V and J are TRBV11-3 and TRBJ1-2; 7 bases are a match to TRBD1. Trimming removed 5 bases from V and 2 bases from J; junction bases left unmatched: 5. Per germline, CDR1 SGHNT and CDR2 YENEEA. The CDR3 has 14 amino acids.

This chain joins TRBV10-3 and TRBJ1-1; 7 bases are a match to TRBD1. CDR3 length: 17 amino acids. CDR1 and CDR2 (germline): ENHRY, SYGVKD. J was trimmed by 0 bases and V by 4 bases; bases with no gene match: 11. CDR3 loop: CAISGGGRGRMNTEAFF. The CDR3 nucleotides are TGTGCCATCAGTGGAGGGGGCAGGGGACGCATGAACACTGAAGCTTTCTTT.

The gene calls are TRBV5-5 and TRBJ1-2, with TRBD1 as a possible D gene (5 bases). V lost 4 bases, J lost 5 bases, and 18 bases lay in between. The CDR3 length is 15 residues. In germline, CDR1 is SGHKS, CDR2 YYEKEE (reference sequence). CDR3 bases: TGTGCCAGCAGCCTGGGGGATCTACTGAATTATGGCTACACCTTC. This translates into CASSLGDLLNYGYTF.

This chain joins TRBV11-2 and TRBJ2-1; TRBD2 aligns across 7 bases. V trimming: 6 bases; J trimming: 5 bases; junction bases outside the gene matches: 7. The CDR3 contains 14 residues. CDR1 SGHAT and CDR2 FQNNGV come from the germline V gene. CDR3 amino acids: CASRIRAGDNEQFF. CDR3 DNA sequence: TGTGCCAGCAGAATCCGGGCGGGGGACAATGAGCAGTTCTTC.

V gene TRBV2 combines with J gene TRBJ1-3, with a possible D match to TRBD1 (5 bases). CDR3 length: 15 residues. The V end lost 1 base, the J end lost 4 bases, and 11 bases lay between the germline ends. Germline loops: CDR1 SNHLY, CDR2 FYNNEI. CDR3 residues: CASSEDSRGGNTIYF. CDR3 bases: TGTGCCAGCAGTGAAGACAGTCGGGGGGGAAACACCATATATTTT.

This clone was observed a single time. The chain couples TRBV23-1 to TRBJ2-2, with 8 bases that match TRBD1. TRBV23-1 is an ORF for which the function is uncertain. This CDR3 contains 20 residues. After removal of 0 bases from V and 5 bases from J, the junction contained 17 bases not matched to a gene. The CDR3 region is CASSQSTQTTGAAGTGELFF. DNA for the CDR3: TGCGCCAGCAGTCAATCTACGCAAACGACAGGGGCGGCTGGTACCGGGGAGCTGTTTTTT.

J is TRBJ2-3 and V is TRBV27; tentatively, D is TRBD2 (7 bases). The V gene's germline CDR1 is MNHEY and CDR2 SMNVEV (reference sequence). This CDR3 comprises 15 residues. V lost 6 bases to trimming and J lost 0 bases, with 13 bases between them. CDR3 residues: CASRGGATSTDTQYF. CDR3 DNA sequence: TGTGCCAGCAGAGGGGGGGCTACTAGCACAGATACGCAGTATTTT.

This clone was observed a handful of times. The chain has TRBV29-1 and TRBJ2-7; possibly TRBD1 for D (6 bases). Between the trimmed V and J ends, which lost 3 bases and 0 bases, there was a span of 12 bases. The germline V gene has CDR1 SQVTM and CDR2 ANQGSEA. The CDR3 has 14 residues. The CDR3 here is CSVELDSPSYEQYF. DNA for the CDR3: TGCAGCGTTGAGTTGGACAGTCCCTCCTACGAGCAGTACTTC.

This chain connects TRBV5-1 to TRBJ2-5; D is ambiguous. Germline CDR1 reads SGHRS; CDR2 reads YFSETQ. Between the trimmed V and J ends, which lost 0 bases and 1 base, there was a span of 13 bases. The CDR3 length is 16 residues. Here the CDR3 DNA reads TGCGCCAGCAGCTTGGCAGGATCTAGAGTCCAAGAGACCCAGTACTTC. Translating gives CASSLAGSRVQETQYF.

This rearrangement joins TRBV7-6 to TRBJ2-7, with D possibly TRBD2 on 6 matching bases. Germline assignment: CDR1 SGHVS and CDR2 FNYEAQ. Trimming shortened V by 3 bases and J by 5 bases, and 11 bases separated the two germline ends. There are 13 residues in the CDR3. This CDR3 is CASSLTSFDEQYF. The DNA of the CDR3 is TGTGCCAGCAGCTTGACTAGTTTCGACGAGCAGTACTTC.

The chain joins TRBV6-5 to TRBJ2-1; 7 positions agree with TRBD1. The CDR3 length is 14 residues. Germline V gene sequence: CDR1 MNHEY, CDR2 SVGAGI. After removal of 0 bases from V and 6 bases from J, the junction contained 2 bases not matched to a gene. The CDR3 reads CASSYSAGGNEQFF. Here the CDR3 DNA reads TGTGCCAGCAGTTACTCGGCAGGGGGCAATGAGCAGTTCTTC.

The CDR3 DNA sequence: TGTGCCACCAGCAGAGATCAAGTGACAGGGGTTTACGAGCAGTACTTC. It codes for CATSRDQVTGVYEQYF. The V and J genes are TRBV15 and TRBJ2-7; 8 bases map to TRBD1. Germline V gene sequence: CDR1 LNHNV, CDR2 YYDKDF (reference sequence). V dropped 0 bases and J dropped 4; count of bases not matched to a gene: 8. This CDR3 has 16 amino acids.

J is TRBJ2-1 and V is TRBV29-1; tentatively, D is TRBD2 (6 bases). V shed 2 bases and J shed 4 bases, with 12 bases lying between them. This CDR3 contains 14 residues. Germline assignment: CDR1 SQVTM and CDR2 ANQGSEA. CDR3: CSVENIAGYNEQFF. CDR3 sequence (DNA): TGCAGCGTTGAAAATATTGCGGGGTACAATGAGCAGTTCTTC.

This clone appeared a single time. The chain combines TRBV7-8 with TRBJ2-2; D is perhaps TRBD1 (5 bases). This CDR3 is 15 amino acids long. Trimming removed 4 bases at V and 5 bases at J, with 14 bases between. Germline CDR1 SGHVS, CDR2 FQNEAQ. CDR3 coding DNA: TGTGCCAGCAGCTCGTCAGGGTGGGCTACCGGGGAGCTGTTTTTT. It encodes CASSSSGWATGELFF.

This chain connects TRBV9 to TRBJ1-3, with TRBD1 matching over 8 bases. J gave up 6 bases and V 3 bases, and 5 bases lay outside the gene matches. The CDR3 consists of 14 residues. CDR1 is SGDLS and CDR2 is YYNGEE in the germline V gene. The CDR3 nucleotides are TGTGCCAGCAGCGGACAGGGGAAAAAAAACACCATATATTTT. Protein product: CASSGQGKKNTIYF.

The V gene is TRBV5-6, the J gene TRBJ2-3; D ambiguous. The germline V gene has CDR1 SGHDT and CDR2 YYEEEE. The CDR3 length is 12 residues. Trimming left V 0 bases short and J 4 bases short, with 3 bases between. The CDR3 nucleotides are TGTGCCAGCAGCTTGGGGGCAGATACGCAGTATTTT. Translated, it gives CASSLGADTQYF. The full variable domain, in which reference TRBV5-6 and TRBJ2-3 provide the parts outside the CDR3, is DAGVTQSPTHLIKTRGQQVTLRCSPKSGHDTVSWYQQALGQGPQFIFQYYEEEERQRGNFPDRFSGHQFPNYSSELNVNALLLGDSALYLCASSLGADTQYFGPGTRLTVL.

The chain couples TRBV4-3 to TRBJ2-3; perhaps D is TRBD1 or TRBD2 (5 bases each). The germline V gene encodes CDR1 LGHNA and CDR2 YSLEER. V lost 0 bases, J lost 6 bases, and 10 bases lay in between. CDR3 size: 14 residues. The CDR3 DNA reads TGCGCCAGCAGCCAAGATGGGGGTCCCGATACGCAGTATTTT. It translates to CASSQDGGPDTQYF.

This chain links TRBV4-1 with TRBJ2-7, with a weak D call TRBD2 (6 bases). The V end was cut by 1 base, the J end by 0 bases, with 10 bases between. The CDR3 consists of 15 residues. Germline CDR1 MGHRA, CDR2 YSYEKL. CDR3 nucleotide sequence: TGCGCCAGCAGCCAAGGGGCGGGGTCCTCCTACGAGCAGTACTTC. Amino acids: CASSQGAGSSYEQYF.

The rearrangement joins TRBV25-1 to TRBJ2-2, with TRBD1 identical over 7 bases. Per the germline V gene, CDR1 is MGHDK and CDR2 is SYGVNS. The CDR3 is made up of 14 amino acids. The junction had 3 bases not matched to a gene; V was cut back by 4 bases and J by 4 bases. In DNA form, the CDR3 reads TGTGCCAGCAGTGGGGGACAGACCACCGGGGAGCTGTTTTTT. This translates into CASSGGQTTGELFF.

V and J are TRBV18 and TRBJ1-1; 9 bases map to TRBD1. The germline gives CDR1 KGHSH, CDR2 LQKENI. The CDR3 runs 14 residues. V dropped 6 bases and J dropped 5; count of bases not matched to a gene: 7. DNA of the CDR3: TGTGCCAGCTCGCCCGGGACAGGGAGGACTGAAGCTTTCTTT. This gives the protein CASSPGTGRTEAFF.

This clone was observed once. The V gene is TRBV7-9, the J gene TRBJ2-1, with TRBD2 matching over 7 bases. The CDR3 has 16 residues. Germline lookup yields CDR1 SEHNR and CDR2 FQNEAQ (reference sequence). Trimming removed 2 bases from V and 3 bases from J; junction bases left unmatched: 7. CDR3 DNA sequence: TGTGCCAGCAGCTTATGGGCGGGGGAGAACTACAATGAGCAGTTCTTC. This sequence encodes CASSLWAGENYNEQFF.

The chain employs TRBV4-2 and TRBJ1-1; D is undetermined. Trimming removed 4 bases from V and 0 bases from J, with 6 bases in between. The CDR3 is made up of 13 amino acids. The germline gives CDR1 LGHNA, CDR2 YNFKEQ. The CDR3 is CASSLELNTEAFF. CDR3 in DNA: TGTGCCAGCAGCCTTGAGCTGAACACTGAAGCTTTCTTT.

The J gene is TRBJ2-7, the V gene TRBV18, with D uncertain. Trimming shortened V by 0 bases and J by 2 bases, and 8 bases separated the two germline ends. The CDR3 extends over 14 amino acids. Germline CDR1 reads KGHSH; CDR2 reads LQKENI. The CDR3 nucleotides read TGTGCCAGCTCACCACCCGCAGCCACCTACGAGCAGTACTTC. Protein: CASSPPAATYEQYF.